Reported below is one TCR beta chain. The sample belongs to a study of shared clonotypes between healthy human individuals. The table came from immunoSEQ multiplex PCR; TCRdb's copy has only in-frame clones and leaves some out. The sample shows 550,000 to 750,000 clones, around 92% of them seen only once. V lost 3 bases and J lost 7; bases outside the gene matches: 3. This CDR3 has 13 amino acids. Germline V lookup: CDR1 PRHDT, CDR2 FYEKMQ (reference sequence). Terminally differentiated effector memory CD45RA+ cells were excluded from the naive CD8 cells, which were CD45RO-negative and positively selected for CCR7.

The receptor comes from a man aged 25 to 40 in good health. Sequencing was carried out using naive CD8+ T cells sorted from blood. The chain employs TRBV13 and TRBJ1-5; 7 bases agree with TRBD1. CDR3 DNA sequence: TGTGCCAGCAGCTTCAGGGGGACGCAGCCCCAGCATTTT. Translation: CASSFRGTQPQHF.